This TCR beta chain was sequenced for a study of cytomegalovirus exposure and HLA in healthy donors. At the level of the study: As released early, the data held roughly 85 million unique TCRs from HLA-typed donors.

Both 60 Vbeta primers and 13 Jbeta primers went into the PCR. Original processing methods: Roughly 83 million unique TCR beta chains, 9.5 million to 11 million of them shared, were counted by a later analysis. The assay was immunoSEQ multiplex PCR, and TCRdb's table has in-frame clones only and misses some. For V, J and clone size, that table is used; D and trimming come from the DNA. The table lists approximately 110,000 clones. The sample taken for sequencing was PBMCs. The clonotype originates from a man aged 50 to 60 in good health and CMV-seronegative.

For the CDR3, the DNA is TGTGCCAGCCTTGAGAAAACTAGCGACACCTACGAGCAGTACTTC. It yields the protein CASLEKTSDTYEQYF. The chain has TRBV7-2 and TRBJ2-7; 7 bases map to TRBD2. Trimming cost V 8 bases and J 2 bases; bases outside gene matches: 12. Germline-derived CDR1 and CDR2 are SGHTA and FQGNSA. CDR3 size: 15 residues.